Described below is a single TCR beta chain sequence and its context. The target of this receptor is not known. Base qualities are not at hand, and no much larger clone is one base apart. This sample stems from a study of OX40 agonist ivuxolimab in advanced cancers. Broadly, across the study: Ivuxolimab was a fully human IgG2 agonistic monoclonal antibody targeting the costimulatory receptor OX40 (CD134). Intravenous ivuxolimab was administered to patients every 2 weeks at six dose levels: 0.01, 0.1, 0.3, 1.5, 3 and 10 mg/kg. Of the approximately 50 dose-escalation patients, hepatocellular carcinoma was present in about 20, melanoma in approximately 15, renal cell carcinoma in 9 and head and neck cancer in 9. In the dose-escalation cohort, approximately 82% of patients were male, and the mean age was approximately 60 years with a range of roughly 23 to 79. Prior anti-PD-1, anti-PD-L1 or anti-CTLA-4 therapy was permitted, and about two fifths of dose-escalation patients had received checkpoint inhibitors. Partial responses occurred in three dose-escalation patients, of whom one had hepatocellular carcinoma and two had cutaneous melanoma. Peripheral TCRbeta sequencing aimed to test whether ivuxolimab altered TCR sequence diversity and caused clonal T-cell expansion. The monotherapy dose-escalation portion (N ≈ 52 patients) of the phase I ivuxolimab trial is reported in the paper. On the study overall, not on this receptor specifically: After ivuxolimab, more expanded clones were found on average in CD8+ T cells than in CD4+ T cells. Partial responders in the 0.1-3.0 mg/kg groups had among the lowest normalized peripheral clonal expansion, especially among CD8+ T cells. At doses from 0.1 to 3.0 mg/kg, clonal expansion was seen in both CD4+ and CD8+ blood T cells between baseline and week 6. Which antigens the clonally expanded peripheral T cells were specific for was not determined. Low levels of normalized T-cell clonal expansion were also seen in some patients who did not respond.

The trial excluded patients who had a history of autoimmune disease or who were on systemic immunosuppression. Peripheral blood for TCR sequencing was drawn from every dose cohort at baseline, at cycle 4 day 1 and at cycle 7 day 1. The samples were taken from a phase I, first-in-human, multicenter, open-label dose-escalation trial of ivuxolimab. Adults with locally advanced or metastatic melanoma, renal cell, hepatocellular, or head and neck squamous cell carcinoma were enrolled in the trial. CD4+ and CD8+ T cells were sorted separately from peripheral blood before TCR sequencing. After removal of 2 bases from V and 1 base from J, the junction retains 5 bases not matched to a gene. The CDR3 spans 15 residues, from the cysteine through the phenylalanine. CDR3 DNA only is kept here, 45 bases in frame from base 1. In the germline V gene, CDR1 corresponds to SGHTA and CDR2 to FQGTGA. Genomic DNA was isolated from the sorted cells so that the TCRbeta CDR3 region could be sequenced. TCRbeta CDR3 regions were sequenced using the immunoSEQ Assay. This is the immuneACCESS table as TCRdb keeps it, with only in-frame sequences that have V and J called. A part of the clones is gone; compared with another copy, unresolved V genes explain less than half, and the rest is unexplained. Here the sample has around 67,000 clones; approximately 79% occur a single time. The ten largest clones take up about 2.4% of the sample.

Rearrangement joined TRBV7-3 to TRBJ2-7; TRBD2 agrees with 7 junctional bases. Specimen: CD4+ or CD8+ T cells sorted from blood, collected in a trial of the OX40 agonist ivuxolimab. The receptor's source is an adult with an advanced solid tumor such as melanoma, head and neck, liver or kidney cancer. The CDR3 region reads CASSLYTGGSYEQYF. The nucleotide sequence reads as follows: TGTGCCAGCAGCTTATATACGGGAGGATCCTACGAGCAGTACTTC.